The 9 T cell receptor beta chains presented below share a single source sample, sequenced in a study of shared clonotypes between healthy human individuals. Sequencing used immunoSEQ multiplex PCR; TCRdb keeps in-frame clones, though not all of them. The repertoire holds some 500,000 clones, with about 96% as singletons. What was sequenced was naive CD4+ T cells sorted from blood. Subset here: CD45RA+ positively selected. The source of these receptors is a woman younger than 45 in good health.

This sequence joins TRBV9 and TRBJ2-2; no clear D. The V gene's germline CDR1 is SGDLS and CDR2 YYNGEE. The V end lost 4 bases, the J end lost 4 bases, and 2 bases lay between the germline ends. The CDR3 extends over 11 amino acids. As DNA, the CDR3 is TGTGCCAGCAGCCTCACCGGGGAGCTGTTTTTT. Encoded protein: CASSLTGELFF.

Regarding this clone: This CDR3 is also generated by other DNA sequences in the sample. This chain joins TRBV5-6 and TRBJ1-1; D is unresolved. Trimming removed 4 bases at V and 5 bases at J, with 9 bases between. From germline, CDR1 is SGHDT and CDR2 YYEEEE. The CDR3 is made up of 12 amino acids. The CDR3 coding sequence is TGTGCCAGCAGCCCGGGTGGGACTGAAGCTTTCTTT. As protein: CASSPGGTEAFF. Based on the CDR3 plus reference TRBV5-6 and TRBJ1-1, the full variable domain is DAGVTQSPTHLIKTRGQQVTLRCSPKSGHDTVSWYQQALGQGPQFIFQYYEEEERQRGNFPDRFSGHQFPNYSSELNVNALLLGDSALYLCASSPGGTEAFFGQGTRLTVV.

The J gene is TRBJ2-7, the V gene TRBV5-4, with a possible D match to TRBD1 (6 bases). Germline CDR1 SGHNT, CDR2 YYREEE (reference sequence). The CDR3 extends over 15 amino acids. V was clipped by 1 base and J by 3 bases, with 14 bases between them. DNA for the CDR3: TGTGCCAGCAGCTTGTACGGACAGAGAAGCTACGAGCAGTACTTC. Its protein is CASSLYGQRSYEQYF.

This chain uses TRBV4-1 with TRBJ1-5, with 7 bases fitting TRBD1. Per the germline V gene, CDR1 is MGHRA and CDR2 is YSYEKL. The CDR3 is 19 amino acids. V was pared by 0 bases and J by 5 bases, with 16 bases of the junction left unmatched. CDR3 protein: CASSQDPLSWTGDYQPQHF. The CDR3, as DNA: TGCGCCAGCAGCCAAGACCCGTTGAGCTGGACAGGCGACTATCAGCCCCAGCATTTT.

The chain links TRBV7-6 to TRBJ2-5, with 9 nucleotides matching TRBD2. The CDR3 has 20 amino acids. Germline V gene sequence: CDR1 SGHVS, CDR2 FNYEAQ. Unmatched junction bases numbered 24, after V lost 5 bases and J lost 5 bases. The CDR3 loop reads CASSAAPLSAGGPKEETQYF. The DNA for the CDR3 is TGTGCCAGCAGCGCGGCCCCCCTGTCGGCGGGAGGGCCGAAGGAGGAGACCCAGTACTTC.

The J gene is TRBJ1-2, the V gene TRBV19, with TRBD1 as a possible D gene (6 bases). V lost 6 bases, J lost 4 bases, and 15 bases lay in between. The CDR3 is 14 residues long. The germline gives CDR1 LNHDA, CDR2 SQIVND (reference sequence). CDR3 in DNA: TGTGCCAGTAGATTCGGGGCGGGGGCCTATGGCTACACCTTC. Its protein product is CASRFGAGAYGYTF.

The chain has TRBV2 and TRBJ1-2; D is ambiguous. The CDR3 loop spans 15 amino acids. Trimming pared 2 bases from V and 0 bases from J, leaving 10 bases between. Germline assignment: CDR1 SNHLY and CDR2 FYNNEI. The CDR3: CASSEIGRTNYGYTF. CDR3 nucleotides: TGTGCCAGCAGTGAAATCGGCCGCACTAACTATGGCTACACCTTC.

CDR3 amino acids: CASSGQGGNQPQHF. DNA of the CDR3: TGTGCCAGCAGTGGGCAAGGGGGCAATCAGCCCCAGCATTTT. This chain connects TRBV6-1 to TRBJ1-5; maybe TRBD1 (5 bases). CDR3 length: 14 amino acids. Germline V CDR1 and CDR2: MNHNS, SASEGT. The V and J ends lost 4 bases and 2 bases respectively, with 9 bases between them.

The chain couples TRBV28 to TRBJ2-1; TRBD1 might be the D (6 bases). The CDR3 spans 15 residues. Trimming took 6 bases from V and 7 from J, leaving 19 bases between them. CDR1 and CDR2 from the germline V gene are MDHEN and SYDVKM. CDR3: CASSPGQLWLNEQFF. The CDR3 coding sequence is TGTGCCAGCAGCCCGGGACAATTGTGGCTTAATGAGCAGTTCTTC.